Listed below are T cell receptor beta chains from one sample, sequenced in a study of blood T cell repertoires in COVID-19. Some clones are missing from TCRdb's copy, which holds only in-frame ones; the method was immunoSEQ multiplex PCR. The data hold 150,000 to 200,000 clones, with approximately 90% observed a single time. Sequenced sample: peripheral blood. The receptors were gathered from a man between 18 and 35 years old with acute or convalescent COVID-19. Each CDR3 is given with its conserved first and last residue. D genes are given only for firm matches. Clone size is stated in some rows and not others, as once, few, many or a class when expanded.

v_gene	abundance	j_gene	d_gene	CDR3nt	CDR3aa
TRBV21-1	.	TRBJ1-2	.	TGTGCCAGCTTCTTGAGCACACAGAACATTAACTATGGCTACACCTTC	CASFLSTQNINYGYTF
TRBV5-1	once	TRBJ2-1	.	TGCGCCAGCAGCTTGGTACGCGGGGCACTTAATTCCTACAATGAGCAGTTCTTC	CASSLVRGALNSYNEQFF
TRBV27	.	TRBJ2-2	.	TGTGCCAGCAGTTTAGCACAGGGCATGGGCACCGGGGAGCTGTTTTTT	CASSLAQGMGTGELFF
TRBV6-2/TRBV6-3	.	TRBJ2-1	TRBD2	TGTGCCAGCAGTTACGGAGCGGGGTACAATGAGCAGTTCTTC	CASSYGAGYNEQFF
TRBV6-5	.	TRBJ1-1	.	TGTGCCAGCTCCCGGGGGGACCTCTTCCCTGAAGCTTTCTTT	CASSRGDLFPEAFF
TRBV3-1/TRBV3-2	.	TRBJ1-6	.	TGTGCCAGCAGCCTCAAGCGATCTAATTCACCCCTCCACTTT	CASSLKRSNSPLHF
TRBV18	.	TRBJ1-3	.	TGTGCCAGCTCCCCTGCTTCGGCTGGAAACACCATATATTTT	CASSPASAGNTIYF
TRBV12-5	.	TRBJ1-2	.	TGTGCTAGTGGTATCCTTTACTATGGCTACACCTTC	CASGILYYGYTF
TRBV7-8	few	TRBJ2-1	.	TGTGCCAGCCCAGGGCCCTACAATGAGCAGTTCTTC	CASPGPYNEQFF
TRBV19	.	TRBJ1-1	.	TGTGCCAGTAGTATTTTCACGGGCACTGAAGCTTTCTTT	CASSIFTGTEAFF
TRBV19	.	TRBJ2-2	.	TGTGCCAGTAGACAGGTCCCCGGGGAGCTGTTTTTT	CASRQVPGELFF
TRBV6-5	.	TRBJ1-5	TRBD1	TGTGCCAGCAGTTACTCGGGGACAGGGGTGGGTCAGCCCCAGCATTTT	CASSYSGTGVGQPQHF
TRBV18	.	TRBJ2-3	TRBD2	TGTGCCAGCTCACCGACTAGCGGGGATACAGATACGCAGTATTTT	CASSPTSGDTDTQYF
TRBV18	.	TRBJ2-2	.	TGTGCCAGCTCACCAACCTCAGGCCCAGGACTTTCCACCGGGGAGCTGTTTTTT	CASSPTSGPGLSTGELFF
TRBV30	.	TRBJ1-4	TRBD1	TGTGCCTGGAATACCCACGGGACAGGGAATGAAAAACTGTTTTTT	CAWNTHGTGNEKLFF
TRBV6-5	.	TRBJ2-7	.	TGTGCCAGCCGAATACGCACAGGGGAGGTCGAGCAGTACTTC	CASRIRTGEVEQYF
TRBV5-1	.	TRBJ2-1	TRBD2	TGCGCCAGCAGCTCAACCCTAGCGGGAGTCTACAATGAGCAGTTCTTC	CASSSTLAGVYNEQFF
TRBV11-2	.	TRBJ1-5	.	TGTGCCAGCAGCTTAGGGGTGGTGGGAGGCAATCAGCCCCAGCATTTT	CASSLGVVGGNQPQHF
TRBV24-1	.	TRBJ1-1	.	TGTGCCACCAGTGATTCAGTAAACAGTTTAGAAGCTTTCTTT	CATSDSVNSLEAFF
TRBV4-1	.	TRBJ1-1	TRBD1	TGCGCCAGCACAGGGACAGGGGGCTTGAACACTGAAGCTTTCTTT	CASTGTGGLNTEAFF
TRBV7-9	.	TRBJ2-5	TRBD2	TGTGCCAGCAGCCCCCGTTTTTCAGCGGGGGGGGAGACCCAGTACTTC	CASSPRFSAGGETQYF